A selection of T cell receptor beta chains follows, all from one sample in a study of T-cell reconstitution after alpha-beta-depleted transplantation in children. TCRdb re-derived calls from the PCR reads in MiXCR, one entry per CDR3 protein. The profile shows more than 450,000 distinct CDR3 sequences, about 16% of them singletons. The source material was PBMCs from the stem cell graft donor, sampled from the stem cell graft. These receptors were taken from a human donor who donated a stem cell graft to a child with acute lymphoblastic leukemia. Each CDR3 is given with its conserved first and last residue. A D gene is named only where the DNA matches it firmly. Not all rows give a size; the values are once, few, many and, for expanded clones, a class.

clone_size	d_call	v_call	j_call	cdr3_nt	cdr3_aa
NA	NA	TRBV20-1	TRBJ2-3	TGCAGTGCTGGGGGTCGGGGGAGCCGAAGCACAGATACGCAGTATTTT	CSAGGRGSRSTDTQYF
NA	TRBD2	TRBV9	TRBJ2-1	TGTGCCAGCATCGGACTAGCGGGAGGTGAGCAGTTCTTC	CASIGLAGGEQFF
NA	NA	TRBV6-5	TRBJ1-2	TGTGCCAGCAGTTACTCGGAAAGCCTCTCTTCACGGGGTCTCTATGGCTACACCTTC	CASSYSESLSSRGLYGYTF
NA	TRBD2	TRBV15	TRBJ2-5	TGTGCCACCAGCAGAGATCCGGGGGGGAGAGAGACCCAGTACTTC	CATSRDPGGRETQYF
NA	NA	TRBV3-1	TRBJ1-2	TGTGCCAGCAGCCAAGATTGGGCAGGCGGACCCTATGGCTACACCTTC	CASSQDWAGGPYGYTF
few	NA	TRBV5-1	TRBJ2-5	TGCGCCAGCAGCTTGGCGCTAGCCATGGAGACCCAGTACTTC	CASSLALAMETQYF
NA	NA	TRBV9	TRBJ2-7	TGTGCCAGTGGCGGGACTCCCCACGAGCAGTACTTC	CASGGTPHEQYF
few	NA	TRBV20-1	TRBJ1-2	TGCAGTGCTAGGTCGGGTATGGATGGCTACACCTTC	CSARSGMDGYTF
NA	TRBD1	TRBV5-1	TRBJ1-3	TGCGCCAGCAGTCCACGACGGACAGGGAGCGACTCCTCTGGAAACACCATATATTTT	CASSPRRTGSDSSGNTIYF
NA	TRBD2	TRBV6-1	TRBJ2-3	TGTGCCAGCAGCAAGGCTAGCGGGAGAGCAGATACGCAGTATTTT	CASSKASGRADTQYF
NA	NA	TRBV5-1	TRBJ2-7	TGCGCCAGCAGCTTGGTCGACGGGTCCTACGAGCAGTACTTC	CASSLVDGSYEQYF
NA	NA	TRBV9	TRBJ2-1	TGTGCCAGCAGCGTAGAGGTGGGGGGTGGGTACAATGAGCAGTTCTTC	CASSVEVGGGYNEQFF
NA	NA	TRBV4-1	TRBJ2-2	TGCGCCAGCAGCCAAGTGCAGGGGAGAACCGGGGAGCTGTTTTTT	CASSQVQGRTGELFF
few	TRBD2	TRBV9	TRBJ2-4	TGTGCCAGCAGCGTCTCCGGGACTAGCCGCCCAGGGGCCAAAAACATTCAGTACTTC	CASSVSGTSRPGAKNIQYF
few	TRBD2	TRBV11-1	TRBJ2-2	TGTGCCAGCAGCCCGCCCGGGACTAGCGGGGGGAACACCGGGGAGCTGTTTTTT	CASSPPGTSGGNTGELFF
NA	NA	TRBV18	TRBJ2-5	TGTGCCAGCTCACCGAGGGAAGGGGAGACCCAGTACTTC	CASSPREGETQYF